This TCR beta chain was retrieved from a study of blood T cell repertoires in COVID-19 (dated by TCRdb to the early 2020s). In the study overall: The collaborator samples originated in the United States, Italy and Spain and spanned the acute and convalescent phases of COVID-19. The prospective study material was composed of cDNA or gDNA derived from T cells, B-cell-depleted T cells, or PBMCs. The dataset comprised deeply sampled blood TCRbeta repertoires from subjects exposed to, actively infected with, or recovered from COVID-19. The repertoires were released in a freely available public database meant as a resource for research on the immune response to SARS-CoV-2. Samples came from the ongoing ImmuneRACE study (first 160 participants) plus 1,254 subjects from 6 global collaborators. The sample metadata nearly always contained a de-identified subject ID, COVID-19 status, age in years and sex. Where available, HLA class I and class II types were taken from metadata supplied by the sample provider and were not determined by assay-based typing. The research as a whole found: Clinical and demographic metadata were provided uncurated, with the amount varying by source and participant.

Turning to this clone: What antigen it recognizes has not been identified. No per-base quality is available; no much larger clone lies one base away.

Whole blood was collected in K2EDTA tubes by collaborating institutions according to the institutions' own protocols. For TCRbeta analysis, collaborators shipped samples as frozen whole blood, isolated PBMCs, or DNA extracted from either of those sample types. The CDR3 runs 15 amino acids, cysteine and phenylalanine included. The sequence is cut down to CDR3 DNA, 45 bases in frame from base 1. The V end gives up 5 bases and the J end 9 bases, leaving 11 bases in the junction not matched to a gene. CDR1 and CDR2 (MNHEY, SVGEGT) derive from the germline V gene. The immunoSEQ Assay, a bias-controlled multiplex PCR, was used to amplify TCRbeta CDR3 regions from genomic DNA. As for the original processing: The number of nucleated cells in each sample was estimated from the amplification of reference gene primers within the assay. To quantify the absolute abundance of each unique TCRbeta CDR3 rearrangement, sequence reads were collapsed and filtered. For each sample, productive Simpson clonality was calculated as the square root of Simpson's diversity index across productive rearrangements. This immuneACCESS table, as held by TCRdb, lists in-frame sequences with V and J called but not all clones. Of the missing ones, under half trace to an unresolved V gene in checked studies; the others have no known cause. V and J calls and clone size are given by that table; D and trimming were obtained from the DNA. For this sample the table gives approximately 31,000 clones, of which 80% to 90% were detected only once. The leading ten clones occupy just over 5.5% of the sample.

The origin of this receptor is a woman over 75 with active or convalescent COVID-19. Material: peripheral blood. The sequence is built from TRBV6-2 or TRBV6-3 and TRBJ2-1, and TRBD2 aligns with 9 junction nucleotides. The sequenced DNA is TGTGCCAGCAGTAACCTAGCGGGGTCCCGGGGTGAGCAGTTCTTC. The encoded protein is CASSNLAGSRGEQFF.